The present entry profiles one TCR beta chain with its context. The CDR3 is 12 residues long. The germline gives CDR1 GTSNPN, CDR2 SVGIG (reference sequence). Losses at the gene ends were 7 bases for V and 3 bases for J; bases not matched to a gene: 5. This sample stems from a study of control samples from healthy donors and cancer patients. TCRdb keeps only in-frame clones here, not all; method: immunoSEQ multiplex PCR. The table has 55,000 to 80,000 clones, around nine tenths seen once. The V gene is TRBV30, the J gene TRBJ1-2; 7 bases map to TRBD1. The TCR comes from a man between 60 and 75 years old with colorectal cancer. Sequencing input: PBMCs. The CDR3 reads CASRDSDYGYTF. As DNA, the CDR3 is TGTGCCTCCCGGGACAGTGACTATGGCTACACCTTC.